The 24 T cell receptor beta chains reported below all come from one sample, sequenced in a study of T cells expressing NK-cell markers. From its re-call of the 5' RACE reads, TCRdb lists each CDR3 protein once, without DNA. The clone table shows roughly 380,000 distinct CDR3 sequences, with the ten largest holding roughly 5.4%. The specimen sequenced was blood T cells: a sorted CD56 or NKG2C T cell subset, CD4+ or CD8+ T cells, or bulk PBMC T cells (not recorded which). All receptors come from a man aged 18-75 years in good health.

The chain recombines TRBV19 with TRBJ2-5; no DNA is available, so the TRBD1 call from TCRdb remains unchecked. This CDR3 is built from 13 residues. Germline V gene sequence: CDR1 LNHDA, CDR2 SQIVND (reference sequence). The CDR3 spells CASSSARVETQYF. The full variable domain, in which reference TRBV19 and TRBJ2-5 provide the parts outside the CDR3, is DGGITQSPKYLFRKEGQNVTLSCEQNLNHDAMYWYRQDPGQGLRLIYYSQIVNDFQKGDIAEGYSVSREKKESFPLTVTSAQKNPTAFYLCASSSARVETQYFGPGTRLLVL.

The chain recombines TRBV7-2 with TRBJ2-5; the D call of TRBD2 rests on TCRdb alone, since no DNA is present to check it. Germline CDR1 reads SGHTA; CDR2 reads FQGNSA. The CDR3 loop spans 14 amino acids. CDR3 region: CASSSETSGVAQYF.

The chain is built from TRBV18 and TRBJ2-3; TCRdb indicates TRBD2, and absent DNA this call remains unverified. Germline loops: CDR1 KGHSH, CDR2 LQKENI. The CDR3 loop spans 20 amino acids. The CDR3 sequence is CASSPPLIAGGLSSTDTQYF.

This rearrangement joins TRBV10-2 to TRBJ2-1; checking the TCRdb D call of TRBD2 is not possible without DNA. Germline CDR1 and CDR2: WSHSY and SAAADI. This CDR3 is 17 amino acids long. CDR3 amino acids: CASSEPYPSGGVSEQFF.

The rearrangement uses TRBV4-1 and TRBJ2-1; the D call from TCRdb, TRBD2, cannot be confirmed without DNA. The CDR3 has 16 amino acids. Germline-derived CDR1 and CDR2 are MGHRA and YSYEKL. The chain's CDR3 is CASSSPAGGSYNEQFF.

The chain joins TRBV20-1 to TRBJ2-7; TCRdb outputs TRBD2, but without DNA this stays unchecked. The CDR3 is 16 amino acids. The germline V gene has CDR1 DFQATT and CDR2 SNEGSKA (reference sequence). CDR3 sequence reads: CSASRLTDRSSYEQYF.

This rearrangement joins TRBV28 to TRBJ2-3; TCRdb gives TRBD1 as the D gene, but with no DNA this cannot be confirmed. Per germline, CDR1 MDHEN and CDR2 SYDVKM. The CDR3 is 14 residues long. CDR3 residues: CASTGVVRTDTQYF.

The chain uses TRBV28 and TRBJ2-1. Germline V gene sequence: CDR1 MDHEN, CDR2 SYDVKM. CDR3 length: 14 amino acids. The CDR3: CASKILSSYNEQFF.

The rearrangement links TRBV5-1 to TRBJ2-5. The CDR3 length is 14 residues. Germline lookup yields CDR1 SGHRS and CDR2 YFSETQ. CDR3 sequence reads: CASSSILGPETQYF.

This chain joins TRBV5-1 and TRBJ2-3; absent DNA, TCRdb's TRBD1 call cannot be checked. CDR1 is SGHRS and CDR2 is YFSETQ in the germline V gene. The CDR3 spans 14 residues. CDR3 residues: CASSLGGSTDTQYF.

The chain recombines TRBV6-2 or TRBV6-3 with TRBJ2-3. CDR1 MNHEY and CDR2 SVGEGT come from the germline V gene. CDR3 size: 13 residues. Here the CDR3 reads CASRAVGTDTQYF.

This chain joins TRBV20-1 and TRBJ2-3; TCRdb outputs TRBD2, but without DNA this stays unchecked. This CDR3 is 14 amino acids long. Germline values: CDR1 DFQATT, CDR2 SNEGSKA (reference sequence). This chain's CDR3 is CSARSGGLRDTQYF.

The chain is built from TRBV7-6 and TRBJ2-5; TCRdb selects TRBD1, and the lack of DNA leaves this call unchecked. The CDR3 runs to 14 residues. Germline CDR1 reads SGHVS; CDR2 reads FNYEAQ. CDR3 in amino acids: CASSLGAGRETQYF.

The chain has TRBV12-3 or TRBV12-4 and TRBJ2-1; TCRdb selects TRBD1, and the lack of DNA leaves this call unchecked. The CDR3 is made up of 13 amino acids. CDR3 in amino acids: CASSTRARNEQFF.

The chain joins TRBV2 to TRBJ1-1; the TRBD1 assignment by TCRdb is unverifiable without DNA. The germline V gene has CDR1 SNHLY and CDR2 FYNNEI. The CDR3 has 12 amino acids. CDR3 protein: CASSDQGTEAFF.

This chain joins TRBV4-1 and TRBJ1-5; TCRdb returns TRBD1, unconfirmable since there is no DNA. Per the germline V gene, CDR1 is MGHRA and CDR2 is YSYEKL. This CDR3 is built from 15 residues. The CDR3 region is CASSSLGQGDQPQHF.

The V and J genes are TRBV20-1 and TRBJ2-2. The CDR3 length is 16 residues. CDR1 and CDR2 from the germline V gene are DFQATT and SNEGSKA (reference sequence). CDR3 loop: CSARDRVGRKTGELFF.

J is TRBJ2-4 and V is TRBV10-3; lacking DNA, the TRBD1 call made by TCRdb goes unchecked. The CDR3 totals 14 residues. Germline-derived CDR1 and CDR2 are ENHRY and SYGVKD. The CDR3 region is CAISETGEKNIQYF.

This sequence joins TRBV29-1 and TRBJ1-1; the TCRdb D gene call, TRBD1, has no DNA to confirm it. Per the germline V gene, CDR1 is SQVTM and CDR2 is ANQGSEA. The CDR3 length is 15 residues. CDR3 amino acids: CSVRTGVEMNTEAFF. Full variable domain (outside the CDR3, taken from reference TRBV29-1 and TRBJ1-1): SAVISQKPSRDICQRGTSLTIQCQVDSQVTMMFWYRQQPGQSLTLIATANQGSEATYESGFVIDKFPISRPNLTFSTLTVSNMSPEDSSIYLCSVRTGVEMNTEAFFGQGTRLTVV.

The J gene is TRBJ2-2, the V gene TRBV12-3 or TRBV12-4; TCRdb calls TRBD2, which cannot be checked without DNA. The CDR3 covers 14 residues. CDR3 sequence: CASNPTGGPGELFF.

This chain uses TRBV5-1 with TRBJ2-3; the D call of TRBD2 rests on TCRdb alone, since no DNA is present to check it. This CDR3 comprises 17 residues. The germline V gene encodes CDR1 SGHRS and CDR2 YFSETQ. CDR3 residues: CASSFSTSGVLTDTQYF. The entire variable domain, with the rest obtained from reference TRBV5-1 and TRBJ2-3, is as follows: KAGVTQTPRYLIKTRGQQVTLSCSPISGHRSVSWYQQTPGQGLQFLFEYFSETQRNKGNFPGRFSGRQFSNSRSEMNVSTLELGDSALYLCASSFSTSGVLTDTQYFGPGTRLTVL.

V usage is TRBV20-1 and J usage is TRBJ2-3; TCRdb picks TRBD2, but there is no DNA to check that call. In germline, CDR1 is DFQATT, CDR2 SNEGSKA (reference sequence). This CDR3 has 15 amino acids. This CDR3 is CSARSTGTLVNTQYF.

The rearrangement joins TRBV20-1 to TRBJ1-1. CDR3 length equals 14 residues. Germline assignment: CDR1 DFQATT and CDR2 SNEGSKA (reference sequence). CDR3 in amino acids: CSARLSGSGTEAFF.

The chain has TRBV3-1 and TRBJ2-5; TCRdb's D call, TRBD2, is unchecked because there is no DNA. Germline V lookup: CDR1 LGHDT, CDR2 YNNKEL (reference sequence). This CDR3 has 15 amino acids. The CDR3 is CASSFSGGAVETQYF.